This TCR beta chain appears in the sequencing data of a study of technical replicates of blood from a few donors. The CDR3 length is 13 residues. CDR1 is SGHDT, CDR2 YYEEEE, per germline. V lost 10 bases, J lost 1 base, and 7 bases stayed unmatched. The assay was immunoSEQ multiplex PCR, and TCRdb's table has in-frame clones only and misses some. This sample has some 87,000 clones, with about 96% found just once. The TCR comes from a human donor in good health. The chain combines TRBV5-6 with TRBJ1-1; 7 bases fit TRBD1. Sequencing used T cells isolated from PBMCs. The CDR3 coding sequence is TGTGCCTTCCGGTCAGGGGGGAACACTGAAGCTTTCTTT. Amino acids: CAFRSGGNTEAFF.